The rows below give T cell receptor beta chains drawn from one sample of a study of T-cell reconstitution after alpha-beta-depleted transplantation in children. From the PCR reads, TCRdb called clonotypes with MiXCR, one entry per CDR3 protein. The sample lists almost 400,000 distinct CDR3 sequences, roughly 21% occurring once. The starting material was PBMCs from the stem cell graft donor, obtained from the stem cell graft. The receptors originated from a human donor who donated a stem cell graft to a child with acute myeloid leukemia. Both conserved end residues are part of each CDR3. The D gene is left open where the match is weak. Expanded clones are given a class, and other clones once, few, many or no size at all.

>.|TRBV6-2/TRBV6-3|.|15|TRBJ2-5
CASSRPGTPEETQYF
TGTGCCAGCAGCCGACCCGGGACTCCAGAAGAGACCCAGTACTTC
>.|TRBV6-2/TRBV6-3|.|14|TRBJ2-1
CASSYGGLQDEQFF
TGTGCCAGCAGTTATGGGGGACTTCAAGATGAGCAGTTCTTC
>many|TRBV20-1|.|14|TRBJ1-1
CSARATGLNTEAFF
TGCAGTGCTAGAGCCACAGGGTTGAACACTGAAGCTTTCTTT
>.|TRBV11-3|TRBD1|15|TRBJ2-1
CASSTRQGADNEQFF
TGTGCCAGCAGCACACGACAGGGGGCGGACAATGAGCAGTTCTTC
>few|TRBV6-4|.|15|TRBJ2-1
CASSDGLDGNNEQFF
TGTGCCAGCAGTGACGGACTGGATGGGAACAATGAGCAGTTCTTC
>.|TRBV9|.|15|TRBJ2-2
CASSVVGGNTGELFF
TGTGCCAGCAGCGTAGTTGGGGGTAACACCGGGGAGCTGTTTTTT
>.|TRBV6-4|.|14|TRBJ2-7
CASGGSGYGYEQYF
TGTGCCAGCGGGGGCTCAGGGTACGGCTACGAGCAGTACTTC
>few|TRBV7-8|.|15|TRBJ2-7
CASSLALGGPNEQYF
TGTGCCAGCAGCTTAGCGCTTGGAGGGCCCAACGAGCAGTACTTC
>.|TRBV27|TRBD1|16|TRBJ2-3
CASSLGTAGFTDTQYF
TGTGCCAGCAGTTTGGGGACAGCTGGATTCACAGATACGCAGTATTTT
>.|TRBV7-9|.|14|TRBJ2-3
CASSTSGPGDTQYF
TGTGCCAGCAGCACCTCCGGGCCCGGCGATACGCAGTATTTT
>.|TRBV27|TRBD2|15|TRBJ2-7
CASSSRLAGGGEQYF
TGTGCCAGCAGTTCCCGACTAGCGGGAGGGGGGGAGCAGTACTTC
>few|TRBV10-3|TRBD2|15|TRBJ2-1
CAISVSGGGYNEQFF
TGTGCCATCAGTGTTTCGGGAGGGGGTTACAATGAGCAGTTCTTC
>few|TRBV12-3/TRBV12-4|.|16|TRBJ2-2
CASSPRPLTGTGELFF
TGTGCCAGCAGTCCCCGGCCACTAACAGGGACCGGGGAGCTGTTTTTT
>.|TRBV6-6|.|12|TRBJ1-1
CASSEIYTEAFF
TGTGCCAGCAGTGAGATCTACACTGAAGCTTTCTTT
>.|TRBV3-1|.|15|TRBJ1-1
CASSQDANLWVEAFF
TGTGCCAGCAGCCAAGACGCGAACCTCTGGGTTGAAGCTTTCTTT
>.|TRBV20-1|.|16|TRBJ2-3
CSARVGGWSSTDTQYF
TGCAGTGCTAGAGTTGGCGGGTGGTCTAGCACAGATACGCAGTATTTT
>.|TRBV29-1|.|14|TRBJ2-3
CSVEGQIHTDTQYF
TGCAGCGTTGAGGGGCAGATACACACAGATACGCAGTATTTT
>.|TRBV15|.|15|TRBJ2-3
CATSTYSGGSDTQYF
TGTGCCACCAGCACCTACAGTGGGGGGTCAGATACGCAGTATTTT
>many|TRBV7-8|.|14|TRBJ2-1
CASSPPPSREEQFF
TGTGCCAGCAGCCCCCCCCCATCTAGGGAGGAGCAGTTCTTC
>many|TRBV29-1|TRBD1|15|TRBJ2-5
CSVLMFSDRGETQYF
TGCAGCGTCCTAATGTTCTCAGACAGGGGGGAGACCCAGTACTTC
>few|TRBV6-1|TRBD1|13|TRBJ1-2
CASSGDRGYGYTF
TGTGCCAGCAGCGGGGACAGGGGTTATGGCTACACCTTC
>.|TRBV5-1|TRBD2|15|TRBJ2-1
CASSLVIAGYNEQFF
TGCGCCAGCAGCTTGGTCATAGCGGGGTACAATGAGCAGTTCTTC
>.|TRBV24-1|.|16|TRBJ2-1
CATSDLFGSSYNEQFF
TGTGCCACCAGTGATTTATTCGGGAGCTCCTACAATGAGCAGTTCTTC